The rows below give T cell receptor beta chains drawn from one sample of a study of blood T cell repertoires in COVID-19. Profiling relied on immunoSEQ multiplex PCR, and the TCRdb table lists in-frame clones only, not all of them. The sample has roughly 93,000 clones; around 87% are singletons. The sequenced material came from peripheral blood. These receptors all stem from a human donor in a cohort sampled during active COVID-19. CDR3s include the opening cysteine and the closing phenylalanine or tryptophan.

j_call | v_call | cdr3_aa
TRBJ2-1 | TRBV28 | CASIGGQGSYNEQFF
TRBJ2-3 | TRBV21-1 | CASSKGWRRGVFADTQYF
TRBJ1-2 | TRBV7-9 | CASSLGLEDGYTF
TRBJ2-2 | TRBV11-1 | CASSSGTPNTGELFF
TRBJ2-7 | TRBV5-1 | CASRLRRQGDYEQYF
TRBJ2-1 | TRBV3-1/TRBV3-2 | CASGGGRPYEQFF
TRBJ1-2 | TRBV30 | CAWSVWAGDSYTF
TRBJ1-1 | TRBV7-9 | CASSSLPGQGFYGAEAFF
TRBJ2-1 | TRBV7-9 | CASSSMLSASLYNEQFF
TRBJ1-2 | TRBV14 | CASSQVTGINYGYTF
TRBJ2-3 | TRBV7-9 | CASSLIMREGLYDTQYF
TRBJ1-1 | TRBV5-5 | CASSSGLSAFF
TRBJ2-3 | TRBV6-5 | CASSYRWTGGQNTQYF
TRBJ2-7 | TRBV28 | CASSPSLAGGYEQYF
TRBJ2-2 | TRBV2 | CASRFQGGLNTGELFF
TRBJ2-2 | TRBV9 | CASSSGTSGRDVNTGELFF
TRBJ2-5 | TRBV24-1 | CATSGGASPSIETQYF
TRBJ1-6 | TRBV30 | CAKRQGNNSPLHF
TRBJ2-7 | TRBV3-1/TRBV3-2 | CASYPGQYGYEQYF
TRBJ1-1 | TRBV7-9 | CASSAWRTGIIGEAFF
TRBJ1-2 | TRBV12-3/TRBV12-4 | CASSFRQYYGYTF
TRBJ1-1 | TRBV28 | CAGRRDGTEAFF
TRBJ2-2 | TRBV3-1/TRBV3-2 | CASSQGYGITGELFF
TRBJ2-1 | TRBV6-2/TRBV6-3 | CASSQRLAGDGEQFF
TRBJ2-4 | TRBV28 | CASSPSPTSDPAKNIQYF
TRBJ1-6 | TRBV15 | CATSRDQQGAGSPLHF
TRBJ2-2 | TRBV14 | CASSRTFANTGELFF
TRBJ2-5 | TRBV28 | CASSPRRGGFQETQYF
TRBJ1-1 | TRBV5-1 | CASSSGYDTEAFF
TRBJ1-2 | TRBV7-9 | CASSLVAVATAAYGYTF
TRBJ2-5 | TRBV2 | CASAPGGPLETQYF
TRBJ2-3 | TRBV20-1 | CSVTGTDTQYF
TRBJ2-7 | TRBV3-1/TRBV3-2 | CASSQSAIVGHEQYF
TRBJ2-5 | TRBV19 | CASSTTYQETQYF
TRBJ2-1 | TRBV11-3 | CASSSLGGSSYNEQFF
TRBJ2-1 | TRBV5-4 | CASSSTWGRNDEQFF
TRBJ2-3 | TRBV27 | CASSPYSTDTQYF
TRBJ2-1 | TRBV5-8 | CASSLGTPFGGSEQFF
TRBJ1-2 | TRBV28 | CASSLPPQGGGGYTF
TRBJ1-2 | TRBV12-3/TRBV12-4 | CASSPDTVGYTF
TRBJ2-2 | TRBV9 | CASSVDWEYITGELFF
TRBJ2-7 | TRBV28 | CASRSGREQYF
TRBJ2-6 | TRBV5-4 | CASSGRDRPSGANVLTF
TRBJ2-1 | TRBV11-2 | CASSPREGTYNEQFF
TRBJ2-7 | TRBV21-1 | CASSEQGAYEQYF
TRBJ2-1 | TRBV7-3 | CASSLTLAGGNYNEQFF
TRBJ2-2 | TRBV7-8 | CASSLGLLALGENAGELFF
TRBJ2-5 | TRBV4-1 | CASSRSGLQGALGETQYF
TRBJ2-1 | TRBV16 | CASSQRDRVSYNEQFF
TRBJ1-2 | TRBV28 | CASSLRGGRLIGYTF
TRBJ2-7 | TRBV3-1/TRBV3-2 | CASSPGTVSSYEQYF
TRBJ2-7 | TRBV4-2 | CASSQEQLAYEQYF
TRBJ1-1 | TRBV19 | CASSSQGVGTEAFF
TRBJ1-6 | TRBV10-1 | CASSERHRGRGIESPLHF
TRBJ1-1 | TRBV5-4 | CASRESTRGEGAFF
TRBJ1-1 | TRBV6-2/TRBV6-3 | CASSPWVTGPNTEAFF
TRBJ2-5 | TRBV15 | CATSRERRGGTVRETQYF
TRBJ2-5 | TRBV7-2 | CASSKAGGGETQYF
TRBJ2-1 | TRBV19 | CASSSYRDENEQFF